Shown below are 18 T cell receptor beta chains from a single sample sequenced in a study of blood T cells in healthy people across ages. A sample-barcoded 5' primer and a J-beta primer mix were used in a second PCR of roughly 7 to 12 cycles. TCRdb analysed the 5' RACE reads with MiXCR anew, one entry per CDR3 protein. Of about 830,000 distinct CDR3 sequences listed, approximately 59% are singletons. Sequenced input: blood. Every receptor here comes from a man aged 25 to 40 in good health.

The rearrangement joins TRBV6-2 or TRBV6-3 to TRBJ2-1; D gene ambiguous. V gave up 2 bases and J gave up 1 base, with 15 bases separating them. The CDR3 loop spans 17 amino acids. Germline loops: CDR1 MNHEY, CDR2 SVGEGT. The CDR3, as DNA: TGTGCCAGCAGTTACCACTTACCGGCCGGTTCCTACAATGAGCAGTTCTTC. It yields the protein CASSYHLPAGSYNEQFF.

This chain joins TRBV28 and TRBJ1-1; D is undetermined. Trimming left V 6 bases short and J 6 bases short, with 14 bases between. The length of the CDR3 is 13 residues. Germline loops: CDR1 MDHEN, CDR2 SYDVKM. The CDR3 coding sequence is TGTGCCAGCAGACTACTCCAGAGGGCTGAAGCTTTCTTT. Translated, it gives CASRLLQRAEAFF.

To note about this clonotype: The junction and the germline gene differ at one end; a read error may be behind it. V gene TRBV13 combines with J gene TRBJ2-1; 12 bases map to TRBD2. CDR1 and CDR2 from the germline V gene are PRHDT and FYEKMQ (reference sequence). The CDR3 consists of 19 residues. The CDR3 bases are TGTGCCAGCAGCCCGGGGCTAGCGGGGGGGCCTAGGCGGATCAATGAGGAGTTCTTC. Residues: CASSPGLAGGPRRINEEFF.

This rearrangement joins TRBV18 to TRBJ2-5; D is possibly TRBD1 (7 bases). Germline CDR1 is KGHSH and CDR2 is LQKENI. V was pared by 8 bases and J by 11 bases, with 21 bases between. CDR3 length: 13 amino acids. The CDR3 nucleotides read TGTGCCAGCACCAAGGACAGGACGGGGGAGCAGTACTTC. Translated, it gives CASTKDRTGEQYF.

Regarding this clonotype: This clone may be a read error of a much larger clone one base away. The chain has TRBV7-2 and TRBJ1-4; 8 nucleotides agree with TRBD1. The CDR3 has 15 residues. CDR1 and CDR2 from the germline V gene are SGHTA and FQGNSA. Written as DNA, the CDR3 is TGTGTCAGCAGCAAGGGGGACAGGAGAAATGAAAAACTGTTTTTT. As protein: CVSSKGDRRNEKLFF.

The J gene is TRBJ1-5, the V gene TRBV10-2; the match to TRBD1 covers 7 bases. V gave up 3 bases and J gave up 4 bases; unmatched junction bases: 9. Germline V lookup: CDR1 WSHSY, CDR2 SAAADI. The CDR3 spans 16 residues. The CDR3 spells CASSDDEDRRNQPQHF. The CDR3 region has the DNA TGCGCCAGCAGTGATGACGAGGACAGGCGAAATCAGCCCCAGCATTTT.

The V call is TRBV7-2, the J call TRBJ1-2; D gene uncertain. V was cut by 4 bases and J by 8 bases, with 11 bases left in between. Germline assignment: CDR1 SGHTA and CDR2 FQGNSA. This CDR3 spans 12 amino acids. Written as DNA, the CDR3 is TGTGCCAGCAGCTCTCCAAAAGGGGGCTACACCTTC. This sequence encodes CASSSPKGGYTF.

To note about this clonotype: One junction end does not reproduce the germline sequence, and a read error may be involved. The chain carries TRBV20-1 and TRBJ2-3; 8 bases fit TRBD2. Germline CDR1 and CDR2: DFQATT and SNEGSKA (reference sequence). This CDR3 comprises 16 residues. This chain's CDR3 is CGAGAGAGGSSDTQYF. CDR3 nucleotides: TGCGGTGCTGGCGCGGGGGCGGGGGGATCTTCAGATACGCAGTATTTT.

The CDR3 is CASAGGGANYNEQFF. In DNA form, the CDR3 reads TGTGCCAGTGCGGGCGGGGGGGCAAACTACAATGAGCAGTTCTTC. The V and J genes are TRBV9 and TRBJ2-1; 9 bases align to TRBD2. Germline-derived CDR1 and CDR2 are SGDLS and YYNGEE. Trimming took 8 bases from V and 3 from J; bases not matched to a gene: 9. The CDR3 length is 15 residues. Complete variable domain (other parts from reference TRBV9 and TRBJ2-1): DSGVTQTPKHLITATGQRVTLRCSPRSGDLSVYWYQQSLDQGLQFLIQYYNGEERAKGNILERFSAQQFPDLHSELNLSSLELGDSALYFCASAGGGANYNEQFFGPGTRLTVL.

This clonotype was found a few times. The J gene is TRBJ2-1, the V gene TRBV5-1, with D possibly matching TRBD2 (6 bases). Germline V gene data show CDR1 as SGHRS and CDR2 as YFSETQ. CDR3 length equals 12 residues. V lost 0 bases to trimming and J lost 8 bases, with 6 bases between them. CDR3 sequence reads: CASSLAGDEQFF. CDR3 sequence (DNA): TGCGCCAGCAGCTTGGCGGGGGATGAGCAGTTCTTC.

CDR3 in amino acids: CASSQDWTAYEQYF. The CDR3 coding sequence is TGCGCCAGCAGCCAAGATTGGACAGCCTACGAGCAGTACTTC. V and J are TRBV4-3 and TRBJ2-7; TRBD1 might be the D (6 bases). This CDR3 contains 14 residues. V was cut by 0 bases and J by 2 bases, with 8 bases left in between. CDR1 is LGHNA and CDR2 is YSLEER in the germline V gene.

V is TRBV20-1 and J is TRBJ1-6; possibly TRBD1 for D (6 bases). V lost 0 bases and J 0 bases, leaving 12 bases between the germline ends. CDR1 and CDR2 from the germline V gene are DFQATT and SNEGSKA (reference sequence). This CDR3 spans 17 amino acids. The CDR3 here is CSARDRRGSSYNSPLHF. CDR3 coding DNA: TGCAGTGCTAGAGATCGGAGGGGGAGCTCCTATAATTCACCCCTCCACTTT.

This clonotype was seen only once. The chain links TRBV18 to TRBJ2-3; D is perhaps TRBD1 (6 bases). Looked up from germline, CDR1 is KGHSH and CDR2 is LQKENI. V was cut by 4 bases and J by 2 bases, with 19 bases left in between. The CDR3 has 17 amino acids. CDR3 residues: CASSRRGGLDSTDTQYF. As DNA, the CDR3 is TGTGCCAGCTCACGTCGTGGGGGCCTAGACTCCACAGATACGCAGTATTTT.

V and J are TRBV24-1 and TRBJ2-2; possibly TRBD1 for D (6 bases). V was clipped by 8 bases and J by 5 bases, with 11 bases between them. CDR3 size: 13 residues. CDR1 and CDR2 from the germline V gene are KGHDR and SFDVKD. This CDR3 is CATTGTLTGELFF. The CDR3 coding sequence is TGTGCCACCACCGGGACACTGACCGGGGAGCTGTTTTTT.

The V gene is TRBV20-1, the J gene TRBJ1-6; tentatively, D is TRBD1 (6 bases). This CDR3 spans 15 amino acids. The germline V gene encodes CDR1 DFQATT and CDR2 SNEGSKA (reference sequence). V was pared by 1 base and J by 2 bases, with 9 bases between. This CDR3 reads CSARVRTAYNSPLHF. As DNA, the CDR3 is TGCAGTGCTAGAGTCAGGACAGCCTATAATTCACCCCTCCACTTT.

The V call is TRBV7-8, the J call TRBJ1-5; tentatively, D is TRBD1 (5 bases). The CDR3 loop spans 14 amino acids. Germline CDR1 SGHVS, CDR2 FQNEAQ. V lost 5 bases and J 3 bases, leaving 11 bases between the germline ends. The CDR3 nucleotides read TGTGCCAGCAGCGCGGGACCGCTCAATCAGCCCCAGCATTTT. Its protein product is CASSAGPLNQPQHF.

In this sample, this clonotype turned up a few times. The chain links TRBV20-1 to TRBJ2-7, with D possibly matching TRBD1 (6 bases). Germline V lookup: CDR1 DFQATT, CDR2 SNEGSKA (reference sequence). V dropped 6 bases and J dropped 1 base, with 13 bases sitting between them. This CDR3 is built from 13 residues. The CDR3 protein is CSAATGVSYEQYF. CDR3 bases: TGCAGTGCGGCGACAGGTGTGTCCTACGAGCAGTACTTC.

The rearrangement uses TRBV27 and TRBJ2-7; D gene uncertain. The V and J ends lost 0 bases and 3 bases respectively, with 18 bases between them. Germline V gives CDR1 MNHEY, CDR2 SMNVEV (reference sequence). This CDR3 spans 17 amino acids. For the CDR3, the DNA is TGTGCCAGCAGTTTATCCCCACCGGGTGTAGGATACTACGAGCAGTACTTC. It codes for CASSLSPPGVGYYEQYF.